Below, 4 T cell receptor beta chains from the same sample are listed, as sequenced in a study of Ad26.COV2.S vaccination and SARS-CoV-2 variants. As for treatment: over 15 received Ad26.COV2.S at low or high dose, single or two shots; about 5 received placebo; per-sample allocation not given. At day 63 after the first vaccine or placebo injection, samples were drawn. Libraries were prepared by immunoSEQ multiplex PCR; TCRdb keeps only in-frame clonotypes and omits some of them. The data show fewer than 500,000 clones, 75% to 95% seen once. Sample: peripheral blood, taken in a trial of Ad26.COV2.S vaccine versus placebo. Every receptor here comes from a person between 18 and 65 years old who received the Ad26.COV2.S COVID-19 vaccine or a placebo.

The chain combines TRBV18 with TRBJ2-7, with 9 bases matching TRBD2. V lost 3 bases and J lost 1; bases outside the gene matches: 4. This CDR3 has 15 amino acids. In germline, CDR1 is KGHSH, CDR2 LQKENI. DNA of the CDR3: TGTGCCAGCTCACCTAGCGGGAGTCGGTCCTACGAGCAGTACTTC. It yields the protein CASSPSGSRSYEQYF. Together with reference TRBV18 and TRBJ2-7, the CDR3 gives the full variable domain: NAGVMQNPRHLVRRRGQEARLRCSPMKGHSHVYWYRQLPEEGLKFMVYLQKENIIDESGMPKERFSAEFPKEGPSILRIQQVVRGDSAAYFCASSPSGSRSYEQYFGPGTRLTVT.

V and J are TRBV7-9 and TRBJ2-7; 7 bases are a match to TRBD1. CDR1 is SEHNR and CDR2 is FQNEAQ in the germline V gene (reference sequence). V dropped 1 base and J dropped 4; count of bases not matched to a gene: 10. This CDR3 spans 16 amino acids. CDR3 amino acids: CASSLEKWDSRYEQYF. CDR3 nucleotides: TGTGCCAGCAGCTTAGAAAAGTGGGACAGCCGGTACGAGCAGTACTTC.

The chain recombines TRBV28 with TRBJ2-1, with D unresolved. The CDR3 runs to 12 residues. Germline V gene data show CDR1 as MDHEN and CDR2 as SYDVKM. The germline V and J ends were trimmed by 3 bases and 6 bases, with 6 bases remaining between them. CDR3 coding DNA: TGTGCCAGCAGTTTTACACTCAATGAGCAGTTCTTC. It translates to CASSFTLNEQFF.

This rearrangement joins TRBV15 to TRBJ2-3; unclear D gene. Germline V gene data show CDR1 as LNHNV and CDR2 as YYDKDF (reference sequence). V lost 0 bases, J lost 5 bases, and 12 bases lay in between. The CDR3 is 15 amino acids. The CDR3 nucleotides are TGTGCCACCAGCAGAGACGGCAAAAGGGAAGATACGCAGTATTTT. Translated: CATSRDGKREDTQYF.